Presented here are 10 T cell receptor beta chains from one specimen sequenced in a study of T cell responses to AZD1222 COVID-19 vaccine. Sequencing used immunoSEQ multiplex PCR; TCRdb keeps in-frame clones, though not all of them. Among some 150,000 clones listed, under 95% were seen once. Sequencing used peripheral blood, obtained on day 0 of AZD1222 vaccination. The receptors originated from an adult in good health.

This clone was recorded once. The chain is built from TRBV19 and TRBJ2-5, with 8 bases aligning to TRBD1. CDR3 length equals 14 residues. From germline, CDR1 is LNHDA and CDR2 SQIVND (reference sequence). V dropped 3 bases and J dropped 4; count of bases not matched to a gene: 4. The chain's CDR3 is CASSIQGARETQYF. The CDR3 nucleotides are TGTGCCAGTAGTATCCAGGGGGCGAGAGAGACCCAGTACTTC. Together with reference TRBV19 and TRBJ2-5, the CDR3 gives the full variable domain: DGGITQSPKYLFRKEGQNVTLSCEQNLNHDAMYWYRQDPGQGLRLIYYSQIVNDFQKGDIAEGYSVSREKKESFPLTVTSAQKNPTAFYLCASSIQGARETQYFGPGTRLLVL.

This chain links TRBV3-1 (or the pseudogene TRBV3-2) with TRBJ2-7; TRBD2 matches 14 bases. After removal of 0 bases from V and 7 bases from J, the junction contained 20 bases not matched to a gene. The CDR3 has 21 amino acids. Germline V gives CDR1 LGHDT, CDR2 YNNKEL (reference sequence). The DNA for the CDR3 is TGTGCCAGCAGCCAAGATCCGGTCGGTCTAGGGACTAGCGGGAGTCGGAGGGAGCAGTACTTC. Protein product: CASSQDPVGLGTSGSRREQYF.

The V and J genes are TRBV19 and TRBJ1-2, with D perhaps matching TRBD1 (5 bases). The CDR3 consists of 16 residues. The germline V and J ends were trimmed by 7 bases and 6 bases, with 24 bases remaining between them. Germline-derived CDR1 and CDR2 are LNHDA and SQIVND (reference sequence). CDR3 coding DNA: TGTGCCAGTACTCACCCGCGAGGGGCCTTGAACGATGGCTACACCTTC. Protein: CASTHPRGALNDGYTF.

This rearrangement joins TRBV3-1 (or the pseudogene TRBV3-2) to TRBJ2-6; D is undetermined. Germline CDR1 is LGHDT and CDR2 is YNNKEL (reference sequence). The CDR3 runs 16 residues. V was pared by 0 bases and J by 3 bases, with 9 bases between. CDR3 amino acids: CASSQDLGDGANVLTF. In DNA, the CDR3 is TGTGCCAGCAGCCAAGATTTGGGTGATGGGGCCAACGTCCTGACTTTC.

V gene TRBV15 combines with J gene TRBJ1-3; no clear D. CDR3 size: 18 residues. V lost 3 bases to trimming and J lost 0 bases, with 18 bases between them. Germline V gene lookup returns CDR1 LNHNV and CDR2 YYDKDF (reference sequence). This chain's CDR3 is CATSRTPLDGGSGNTIYF. The CDR3 DNA is TGTGCCACCAGCAGGACCCCTTTAGACGGAGGCTCTGGAAACACCATATATTTT.

This clone turned up a few times. The chain links TRBV5-6 to TRBJ1-5; 7 bases match TRBD1. The germline V gene has CDR1 SGHDT and CDR2 YYEEEE. Unmatched junction bases numbered 8, after V lost 4 bases and J lost 1 base. The CDR3 runs to 16 residues. Here the CDR3 DNA reads TGTGCCAGCAGCACGTTGGGACAGCCAAGCAATCAGCCCCAGCATTTT. Protein product: CASSTLGQPSNQPQHF. Combining the CDR3 with reference TRBV5-6 and TRBJ1-5 gives the whole variable domain DAGVTQSPTHLIKTRGQQVTLRCSPKSGHDTVSWYQQALGQGPQFIFQYYEEEERQRGNFPDRFSGHQFPNYSSELNVNALLLGDSALYLCASSTLGQPSNQPQHFGDGTRLSIL.

The sample holds one count of this clone. The gene calls are TRBV10-3 and TRBJ1-1; D may be TRBD1 (6 bases). CDR1 is ENHRY, CDR2 SYGVKD, per germline. The length of the CDR3 is 14 residues. Trimming took off 10 bases at V and 1 base at J, with 16 bases between the two ends. The DNA of the CDR3 is TGTGCCACCGTGGGGACAAGTTCGAACACTGAAGCTTTCTTT. This gives the protein CATVGTSSNTEAFF.

The chain couples TRBV2 to TRBJ2-7; 9 positions match TRBD1. V shed 7 bases, J shed 2 bases, and the junction held 3 bases outside the gene matches. CDR1 is SNHLY and CDR2 is FYNNEI in the germline V gene. CDR3 length: 13 amino acids. Written as DNA, the CDR3 is TGTGCCAGCAATTGGGACAGGGCCTACGAGCAGTACTTC. Translation gives CASNWDRAYEQYF.

The chain recombines TRBV6-2 or TRBV6-3 with TRBJ2-1, with 8 bases lining up with TRBD2. Germline loops: CDR1 MNHEY, CDR2 SVGEGT. V lost 2 bases and J lost 4; bases outside the gene matches: 4. CDR3 length: 15 amino acids. For the CDR3, the DNA is TGTGCCAGCAGTTACCTTGCGGGGGGATACAATGAGCAGTTCTTC. It is translated as CASSYLAGGYNEQFF.

The chain uses TRBV6-5 and TRBJ2-1; 8 bases are a match to TRBD2. V trimming: 5 bases; J trimming: 7 bases; junction bases outside the gene matches: 4. Germline V gene sequence: CDR1 MNHEY, CDR2 SVGAGI. The CDR3 runs to 13 residues. CDR3 bases: TGTGCCAGCAGTCCGCGGGGGGAGAATGAGCAGTTCTTC. The encoded protein is CASSPRGENEQFF.